Following are 2 T cell receptor beta chains from one sample sequenced in a study of CXCR3-negative and CXCR3-positive naive CD8 T cells. The libraries of TRB cDNA were constructed through 5' RACE using UMI labels. TCRdb reprocessed the 5' RACE reads, with one entry per CDR3 protein and no DNA. Its clone listing holds more than 7,500 distinct CDR3 sequences. The sequenced sample was naive CXCR3- CD8+ T cells from blood. Subset: CD45RO-CCR7+CD27+CD95- naive CD8+ T cells lacking CXCR3 (TNR3-). Receptors were obtained from a human donor in good health. Some clones in this sample may be carry-over from other donors' samples.

V and J are TRBV5-1 and TRBJ2-2. Germline CDR1 reads SGHRS; CDR2 reads YFSETQ. The CDR3 is 14 residues long. The CDR3 loop is CASSWTGLPGELFF.

This clonotype is deemed medium-sized by its frequency. The chain links TRBV6-2 or TRBV6-3 to TRBJ1-1; TCRdb gives TRBD1 as the D gene, but with no DNA this cannot be confirmed. CDR3 length: 14 amino acids. Germline CDR1 is MNHEY and CDR2 is SVGEGT. CDR3 residues: CASSPLGGGTEAFF.